This T cell receptor beta chain was documented in a study of blood T cell repertoires in COVID-19. Study information: COVID-19 samples collected from the United States, Italy and Spain covered acute and convalescent phases. Nucleic acid was either cDNA or gDNA, and it came from T cells, B-cell-depleted T cells, or PBMCs.

Germline V gives CDR1 MNHEY, CDR2 SVGEGT. Trimming stripped 4 bases from V and 0 bases from J, with 22 bases between. There are 18 residues in the CDR3. Original analysis: Amplification of reference gene primers was used by the study to estimate nucleated cell counts. The assay was immunoSEQ multiplex PCR, and TCRdb's table has in-frame clones only and misses some. The DNA was the basis for D and trimming; V, J and clone size are from that table. This sample has about 360,000 clones, with around 87% found just once. Sequencing was done on a sample of peripheral blood. The chain uses TRBV6-2 or TRBV6-3 and TRBJ2-7, with TRBD1 as a possible D gene (6 bases). This TCR derives from a human donor in a cohort sampled during active COVID-19. The CDR3 spells CASSSYDERRGSSYEQYF. DNA of the CDR3: TGTGCCAGCAGTTCCTATGACGAACGCAGGGGATCCTCCTACGAGCAGTACTTC.